The present entry profiles one T cell receptor (beta chain) with its context. The antigen is undetermined. This sample stems from a study of cytomegalovirus exposure and HLA in healthy donors. General study points: Later analysis associated a missense DCLRE1C variant with TCR beta V- and J-gene trimming.

V dropped 2 bases and J dropped 7; count of bases not matched to a gene: 11. The CDR3 runs 16 residues. From germline, CDR1 is MRHNA and CDR2 SNTAGT. PCR involved 60 Vbeta and 13 Jbeta primers. Libraries were prepared by immunoSEQ multiplex PCR; TCRdb keeps only in-frame clonotypes and omits some of them. The top ten clones hold about 1.5% of a sample with around 150,000 clones, about 68% of them seen once. The sequenced material came from PBMCs. The chain joins TRBV6-4 to TRBJ2-1, with TRBD2 matching 7 bases. The sequence was collected from a human donor in good health. The CDR3 nucleotides read TGTGCCAGCAGTGACAGGTTGGCTAGCGGAACGAATGAGCAGTTCTTC. Translated, it gives CASSDRLASGTNEQFF.